These 28 T cell receptor beta chains came from one sample sequenced in a study of human T cells and chemical hapten exposure. TCRdb re-derived calls from the RACE reads in MiXCR, one entry per CDR3 protein. The data show tens of thousands of distinct CDR3 sequences, more than 9.5% seen once. Indicated time point: patch test 3, about 24 weeks after DPC sensitization. Noted treatment: therapeutic diphenylcyclopropenone sensitization with weekly scalp DPC. The input for sequencing was whole blood, taken in connection with sensitization to the hapten diphenylcyclopropenone (DPC). The origin of the receptors is a woman aged 40-49 years with alopecia areata. Some clones in this sample may be carry-over from other donors' samples.

In this sample, this clonotype turned up a few times. The junction departs from the called germline gene at one end, perhaps through a read error. This sequence joins TRBV7-6 and TRBJ2-7; maybe TRBD2 (6 bases). Looked up from germline, CDR1 is SGHVS and CDR2 is FNYEAQ. The length of the CDR3 is 12 residues. Written as DNA, the CDR3 is TGTGCCAGCAGCCAAGAGGCGGGGAGACCAACCTTC. This sequence encodes CASSQEAGRPTF.

Many counts were recorded for this clonotype. The rearrangement joins TRBV7-3 to TRBJ1-1, with TRBD1 identical over 9 bases. Per the germline V gene, CDR1 is SGHTA and CDR2 is FQGTGA. Trimming took 0 bases from V and 6 from J; bases not matched to a gene: 5. The CDR3 covers 15 residues. Here the CDR3 reads CASSLTQGALAEAFF. The CDR3 DNA reads as TGTGCCAGCAGCTTAACACAGGGGGCCTTGGCTGAAGCTTTCTTT.

The chain is built from TRBV3-1 and TRBJ1-6; D is uncertain. The ends were cut back, 0 bases at V and 8 bases at J, with 8 bases in the middle. There are 14 residues in the CDR3. CDR1 and CDR2 from the germline V gene are LGHDT and YNNKEL (reference sequence). This CDR3 reads CASSQDSPYSPLHF. CDR3 DNA: TGTGCCAGCAGCCAAGATTCCCCCTATTCACCCCTCCACTTT.

This clonotype appeared many times. The rearrangement joins TRBV12-3 or TRBV12-4 to TRBJ2-5, with 11 nucleotides matching TRBD2. The junction had 11 bases not matched to a gene; V was cut back by 6 bases and J by 5 bases. The CDR3 totals 16 residues. The CDR3 here is CASRLLSGGARETQYF. In DNA, the CDR3 is TGTGCCAGCAGGCTCCTTAGCGGGGGGGCCCGGGAGACCCAGTACTTC.

This clonotype was detected only a few times. This chain uses TRBV6-5 with TRBJ1-2, with D unclear. V lost 0 bases, J lost 6 bases, and 23 bases lay in between. The CDR3 totals 18 residues. Per germline, CDR1 MNHEY and CDR2 SVGAGI. The chain's CDR3 is CASSYSIAGARRYDGYTF. The CDR3 bases are TGTGCCAGCAGTTACTCGATCGCAGGTGCTAGGCGGTATGATGGCTACACCTTC.

The chain combines TRBV12-3 or TRBV12-4 with TRBJ1-1; 9 bases are a match to TRBD1. This CDR3 region has 13 residues. Losses at the gene ends were 6 bases for V and 4 bases for J; bases not matched to a gene: 3. CDR3 residues: CASRKQGATEAFF. The CDR3 coding sequence is TGTGCCAGCAGGAAACAGGGGGCCACTGAAGCTTTCTTT.

This clonotype was picked up a small number of times. This CDR3 is CASSPLGTGSYEQYF. CDR3 DNA: TGTGCCAGCAGCCCACTTGGGACAGGGAGCTACGAGCAGTACTTC. The rearrangement uses TRBV9 and TRBJ2-7; 9 bases agree with TRBD1. The V segment lost 4 bases and the J segment 3 bases; nucleotides outside the gene matches: 8. The CDR3 sequence is 15 residues long. Germline values: CDR1 SGDLS, CDR2 YYNGEE.

J is TRBJ2-4 and V is TRBV7-9, with D unclear. Trimming stripped 5 bases from V and 1 base from J, with 21 bases between. CDR3 length equals 18 residues. CDR1 and CDR2 from the germline V gene are SEHNR and FQNEAQ (reference sequence). In DNA, the CDR3 is TGTGCCAGCAGCGAATACTTAGGTGGCATGGGGGCCAAAAACATTCAGTACTTC. It translates to CASSEYLGGMGAKNIQYF.

This chain uses TRBV4-2 with TRBJ2-5; D assignment may be TRBD1 or TRBD2 (6 bases each). The V and J ends lost 0 bases and 5 bases respectively, with 19 bases between them. CDR3 length equals 17 residues. Per germline, CDR1 LGHNA and CDR2 YNFKEQ. The CDR3 nucleotides read TGTGCCAGCAGCCAAGATGGGGGCCTAGCGACGTTGGAGACCCAGTACTTC. Translation gives CASSQDGGLATLETQYF.

This clonotype was seen a few times. The rearrangement uses TRBV7-9 and TRBJ1-5, with 7 bases that match TRBD1. The CDR3 has 18 amino acids. With V trimmed by 1 base and J by 0 bases, 9 bases remained unmatched. Per the germline V gene, CDR1 is SEHNR and CDR2 is FQNEAQ (reference sequence). As DNA, the CDR3 is TGTGCCAGCAGCTTAGGAGGAGTACAGGGGTATAGCAATCAGCCCCAGCATTTT. Amino acid sequence: CASSLGGVQGYSNQPQHF.

The table lists this clonotype with many counts. J is TRBJ1-1 and V is TRBV7-8; the D gene is possibly TRBD1 (6 bases). Germline CDR1 SGHVS, CDR2 FQNEAQ. The CDR3 is made up of 12 amino acids. V lost 4 bases, J lost 6 bases, and 9 bases lay in between. The CDR3 sequence is CASSSGHPEAFF. In DNA, the CDR3 is TGTGCCAGCAGCTCGGGACACCCTGAAGCTTTCTTT.

This clonotype showed up just a few times. The chain is built from TRBV24-1 and TRBJ1-1, with 8 nucleotides matching TRBD1. The CDR3 runs 15 residues. After removal of 3 bases from V and 4 bases from J, the junction contained 6 bases not matched to a gene. Germline lookup yields CDR1 KGHDR and CDR2 SFDVKD. CDR3 region: CATSDDRGGGTEAFF. The CDR3 nucleotides are TGTGCCACCAGTGATGACAGGGGCGGGGGCACTGAAGCTTTCTTT.

In this sample, this clonotype turned up a few times. This chain links TRBV10-2 with TRBJ2-7; no definite D call. Per the germline V gene, CDR1 is WSHSY and CDR2 is SAAADI. Trimming removed 3 bases at V and 4 bases at J, with 4 bases between. There are 11 residues in the CDR3. The chain's CDR3 is CASSELYEQYF. In DNA form, the CDR3 reads TGCGCCAGCAGTGAACTGTACGAGCAGTACTTC.

The CDR3: CASSLGLAGVDTQYF. In nucleotides, the CDR3 is TGTGCCAGCAGTTTAGGGCTAGCGGGGGTAGATACGCAGTATTTT. This chain links TRBV27 with TRBJ2-3; 10 bases agree with TRBD2. This CDR3 has 15 residues. With V trimmed by 2 bases and J by 5 bases, 4 bases remained unmatched. Germline CDR1 MNHEY, CDR2 SMNVEV (reference sequence).

This clonotype was seen a handful of times. The genes are TRBV27 and TRBJ2-2; unclear D gene. Germline V gene data show CDR1 as MNHEY and CDR2 as SMNVEV (reference sequence). This CDR3 is built from 12 residues. V dropped 5 bases and J dropped 7 bases, with 8 bases sitting between them. CDR3 nucleotides: TGTGCCAGCAGTGTACGTGGCGGGGAGCTGTTTTTT. Its translation is CASSVRGGELFF.

The chain's CDR3 is CASSVVLGNTEAFF. CDR3 coding DNA: TGTGCCAGCAGCGTAGTGCTTGGGAACACTGAAGCTTTCTTT. This chain connects TRBV9 to TRBJ1-1; D is unresolved. Germline V gene data show CDR1 as SGDLS and CDR2 as YYNGEE. The CDR3 loop spans 14 amino acids. V dropped 0 bases and J dropped 1 base, with 7 bases sitting between them.

The V gene is TRBV18, the J gene TRBJ2-7, with D perhaps matching TRBD1 (5 bases). CDR3 size: 13 residues. V was cut by 5 bases and J by 0 bases, with 8 bases left in between. Germline V gene lookup returns CDR1 KGHSH and CDR2 LQKENI. CDR3 protein: CASSSTDSYEQYF. In DNA form, the CDR3 reads TGTGCCAGCTCATCGACAGACTCCTACGAGCAGTACTTC. The entire variable domain, with the rest obtained from reference TRBV18 and TRBJ2-7, is as follows: NAGVMQNPRHLVRRRGQEARLRCSPMKGHSHVYWYRQLPEEGLKFMVYLQKENIIDESGMPKERFSAEFPKEGPSILRIQQVVRGDSAAYFCASSSTDSYEQYFGPGTRLTVT.

This clonotype has a count of ten or more. The chain carries TRBV28 and TRBJ1-6; D is undetermined. In germline, CDR1 is MDHEN, CDR2 SYDVKM. Trimming removed 7 bases from V and 6 bases from J, with 13 bases in between. The CDR3 runs 14 residues. CDR3 region: CASIESHGNSPLHF. CDR3 bases: TGTGCCAGCATTGAGAGTCATGGTAATTCACCCCTCCACTTT.

There are many counts of this clonotype. The V gene is TRBV7-3, the J gene TRBJ1-1; 10 nucleotides line up with TRBD1. Germline CDR1 SGHTA, CDR2 FQGTGA. The V segment lost 8 bases and the J segment 3 bases; nucleotides outside the gene matches: 0. The CDR3 covers 12 residues. CDR3 sequence: CASGQGDTEAFF. DNA of the CDR3: TGTGCCAGCGGACAGGGGGACACTGAAGCTTTCTTT.

This clonotype has a handful of counts. The genes are TRBV29-1 and TRBJ2-2; 7 bases agree with TRBD1. J lost 4 bases, V lost 7 bases, and 6 bases had no gene match. The CDR3 has 13 amino acids. Germline V gene data show CDR1 as SQVTM and CDR2 as ANQGSEA. The CDR3 coding sequence is TGCAGCGCCCGGACAGGAGGCACCGGGGAGCTGTTTTTT. Its protein product is CSARTGGTGELFF.

The chain has TRBV30 and TRBJ2-7; tentatively, D is TRBD2 (6 bases). The CDR3 contains 13 residues. Trimming removed 3 bases at V and 3 bases at J, with 12 bases between. Germline V gene data show CDR1 as GTSNPN and CDR2 as SVGIG (reference sequence). The chain's CDR3 is CAWSRDSGYEQYF. The CDR3 DNA reads TGTGCCTGGAGCCGGGACTCCGGCTACGAGCAGTACTTC.

This clonotype occurred many times. The CDR3 coding sequence is TGCGCCAGCAGCTTGGAGACACCGTACACAGATACGCAGTATTTT. Amino acids: CASSLETPYTDTQYF. This chain connects TRBV5-1 to TRBJ2-3; D not certain. The CDR3 runs to 15 residues. The germline V and J ends were trimmed by 0 bases and 2 bases, with 10 bases remaining between them. Germline V gives CDR1 SGHRS, CDR2 YFSETQ.

This clonotype was seen ten or more times. The chain carries TRBV12-3 or TRBV12-4 and TRBJ2-7; TRBD2 is a possible D gene (6 bases). The CDR3 spans 15 residues. Between the trimmed V and J ends, which lost 5 bases and 6 bases, there was a span of 20 bases. In DNA form, the CDR3 reads TGTGCCAGCAGTAACCCCAGGGACTTACGGTCCGAGCAGTACTTC. This codes for CASSNPRDLRSEQYF.

This clonotype was counted between two and nine times. The chain recombines TRBV28 with TRBJ2-5; D gene unclear. This CDR3 has 13 residues. With 3 bases removed from V and 13 bases from J, the gap between germline ends came to 18 bases. Germline V gives CDR1 MDHEN, CDR2 SYDVKM. The CDR3 region has the DNA TGTGCCAGCAGTTTCCCAACAGCAAGCCTCCGGTACTTC. This translates into CASSFPTASLRYF.

This chain links TRBV4-3 with TRBJ1-4; D is ambiguous. From germline, CDR1 is LGHNA and CDR2 YSLEER. Deletions cut 3 bases from V and 7 bases from J, with 9 bases between. The CDR3 is 13 amino acids. CDR3 nucleotides: TGCGCCAGCAGCCAGGTTTATGGTGAAAAACTGTTTTTT. This sequence encodes CASSQVYGEKLFF.

This clonotype has more than one count but fewer than ten. V usage is TRBV7-2 and J usage is TRBJ2-5, with D possibly being TRBD1 (6 bases). CDR3 length equals 16 residues. Trimming pared 3 bases from V and 5 bases from J, leaving 19 bases between. CDR1 and CDR2 from the germline V gene are SGHTA and FQGNSA. The CDR3: CASSFGGGGIRETQYF. Written as DNA, the CDR3 is TGTGCCAGCAGCTTCGGTGGGGGCGGCATCCGGGAGACCCAGTACTTC.

In its sample, this clonotype was seen many times. The J gene is TRBJ2-7, the V gene TRBV4-1; perhaps TRBD1 as D (5 bases). The CDR3 is 15 residues long. Germline CDR1 MGHRA, CDR2 YSYEKL. V was pared by 4 bases and J by 2 bases, with 15 bases between. The CDR3 here is CASSLQTDSPYEQYF. The CDR3 DNA follows: TGCGCCAGCAGCCTCCAGACAGACTCCCCCTACGAGCAGTACTTC.

This clonotype was detected only a few times. This chain links TRBV14 with TRBJ1-1; weak D call: TRBD1 (5 bases). The CDR3 is made up of 12 amino acids. Germline values: CDR1 SGHDN, CDR2 FVKESK. Trimming took off 4 bases at V and 5 bases at J, with 8 bases between the two ends. The CDR3 bases are TGTGCCAGCAGCCGTCAGGGAACTGAAGCTTTCTTT. It yields the protein CASSRQGTEAFF.